Each of the 17 T cell receptor beta chains below was sequenced from the same sample in a study of blood T cell repertoires in COVID-19. Profiling relied on immunoSEQ multiplex PCR, and the TCRdb table lists in-frame clones only, not all of them. The sample yields roughly 70,000 clones, around 75% seen once. The sequenced material came from peripheral blood. Receptors originate from a man in his 70s with acute or convalescent COVID-19.

This sequence joins TRBV18 and TRBJ2-7; D ambiguous. V was trimmed by 0 bases and J by 0 bases, leaving 9 bases between them. This CDR3 is built from 15 residues. Germline CDR1 KGHSH, CDR2 LQKENI. In DNA, the CDR3 is TGTGCCAGCTCACCACCTTCAGGCAGCTCCTACGAGCAGTACTTC. This gives the protein CASSPPSGSSYEQYF.

The V gene is TRBV18, the J gene TRBJ2-5; D may be TRBD1 (6 bases). V gave up 5 bases and J gave up 2 bases, with 18 bases separating them. Germline assignment: CDR1 KGHSH and CDR2 LQKENI. The CDR3 has 16 residues. In DNA form, the CDR3 reads TGTGCCAGCTCATCAAGTTCGGGACACGAGCAAGAGACCCAGTACTTC. This sequence encodes CASSSSSGHEQETQYF.

The chain couples TRBV4-1 to TRBJ2-7, with TRBD2 identical over 10 bases. V gave up 4 bases and J gave up 1 base; unmatched junction bases: 4. The CDR3 runs 15 residues. Germline lookup yields CDR1 MGHRA and CDR2 YSYEKL. CDR3 residues: CASSLGLAESYEQYF. The CDR3 DNA reads TGCGCCAGCAGCCTCGGACTAGCGGAATCCTACGAGCAGTACTTC.

The rearrangement links TRBV19 to TRBJ2-1, with a possible D match to TRBD1 (6 bases). This CDR3 spans 14 amino acids. Germline V gene lookup returns CDR1 LNHDA and CDR2 SQIVND (reference sequence). V lost 8 bases and J lost 4, with 15 bases in between. In DNA form, the CDR3 reads TGTGCCAGTTCCCTCAGGGGAGTATACAATGAGCAGTTCTTC. Its protein is CASSLRGVYNEQFF. The variable domain in full, completed from reference TRBV19 and TRBJ2-1, reads DGGITQSPKYLFRKEGQNVTLSCEQNLNHDAMYWYRQDPGQGLRLIYYSQIVNDFQKGDIAEGYSVSREKKESFPLTVTSAQKNPTAFYLCASSLRGVYNEQFFGPGTRLTVL.

The chain couples TRBV4-2 to TRBJ1-5; the match to TRBD1 covers 7 bases. V was clipped by 4 bases and J by 3 bases; unmatched bases: 3. The germline gives CDR1 LGHNA, CDR2 YNFKEQ. CDR3 length equals 14 residues. Written as DNA, the CDR3 is TGTGCCAGCAGCCTTGGACAGGACAATCAGCCCCAGCATTTT. This sequence encodes CASSLGQDNQPQHF.

CDR3 amino acids: CASTPGTESNQPQHF. Here the CDR3 DNA reads TGTGCCAGCACTCCGGGGACAGAGAGCAATCAGCCCCAGCATTTT. The V call is TRBV6-6, the J call TRBJ1-5, with 7 bases that match TRBD1. CDR3 length: 15 amino acids. Looked up from germline, CDR1 is MNHNY and CDR2 is SVGAGI (reference sequence). With V trimmed by 7 bases and J by 1 base, 7 bases remained unmatched.

The rearrangement joins TRBV9 to TRBJ1-4; 9 bases match TRBD1. From germline, CDR1 is SGDLS and CDR2 YYNGEE. V lost 4 bases to trimming and J lost 7 bases; unmatched junction nucleotides: 8. This CDR3 spans 15 amino acids. This chain's CDR3 is CASSPAGTGPEKLFF. The CDR3 DNA reads as TGTGCCAGCAGCCCAGCCGGGACAGGGCCTGAAAAACTGTTTTTT.

This clone has more than one count but fewer than ten. This chain links TRBV18 with TRBJ2-1; possible D gene TRBD2, 5 bases. This CDR3 contains 15 residues. Germline V gene lookup returns CDR1 KGHSH and CDR2 LQKENI. Trimming shortened V by 4 bases and J by 8 bases, and 18 bases separated the two germline ends. CDR3 region: CASSLGTTSLHEQFF. In DNA form, the CDR3 reads TGTGCCAGCTCACTGGGAACCACTAGTTTGCATGAGCAGTTCTTC.

The chain carries TRBV19 and TRBJ1-2; 8 nucleotides match TRBD1. The CDR3 sequence is 16 residues long. Per the germline V gene, CDR1 is LNHDA and CDR2 is SQIVND (reference sequence). The J segment lost 2 bases and the V segment lost 3 bases, leaving 8 bases of the junction unmatched. The CDR3 is CASSMISGQGNYGYTF. The CDR3 nucleotides read TGTGCCAGTAGTATGATCTCTGGACAGGGAAACTATGGCTACACCTTC.

The V gene is TRBV5-6, the J gene TRBJ1-3; the D is unclear. Germline loops: CDR1 SGHDT, CDR2 YYEEEE. V shed 5 bases and J shed 0 bases, with 6 bases lying between them. This CDR3 has 13 amino acids. For the CDR3, the DNA is TGTGCCAGCAGGTATCTCTCTGGAAACACCATATATTTT. This translates into CASRYLSGNTIYF.

The chain is built from TRBV7-2 and TRBJ2-7; 11 positions match TRBD1. V lost 4 bases, J lost 6 bases, and 5 bases stayed unmatched. CDR3 size: 14 residues. Germline V gives CDR1 SGHTA, CDR2 FQGNSA. CDR3 loop: CASSSWTGGFEQYF. The DNA for the CDR3 is TGTGCCAGCAGCTCATGGACAGGGGGCTTCGAGCAGTACTTC.

This chain connects TRBV6-5 to TRBJ1-5; possible D gene TRBD1, 5 bases. The CDR3 contains 13 residues. V was trimmed by 7 bases and J by 5 bases, leaving 12 bases between them. Germline CDR1 is MNHEY and CDR2 is SVGAGI. The chain's CDR3 is CASNHQGDQPQHF. The CDR3 nucleotides read TGTGCCAGCAACCACCAGGGTGATCAGCCCCAGCATTTT.

The V call is TRBV4-2, the J call TRBJ2-1, with a possible D match to TRBD1 (6 bases). V gave up 0 bases and J gave up 15 bases, with 21 bases separating them. Germline assignment: CDR1 LGHNA and CDR2 YNFKEQ. The CDR3 has 15 residues. The CDR3 here is CASSQDGGSKLFPFF. CDR3 coding DNA: TGTGCCAGCAGCCAAGATGGGGGCAGTAAGCTATTCCCGTTCTTC.

The CDR3 loop is CASSFSGIVNNEQFF. For the CDR3, the DNA is TGTGCCAGCAGCTTTAGCGGGATTGTCAACAATGAGCAGTTCTTC. V usage is TRBV7-2 and J usage is TRBJ2-1, with 8 bases lining up with TRBD2. Germline-derived CDR1 and CDR2 are SGHTA and FQGNSA. The CDR3 is 15 residues long. Unmatched junction bases numbered 6, after V lost 3 bases and J lost 5 bases.

The chain employs TRBV9 and TRBJ2-4; D might be TRBD2 (6 bases). The CDR3 consists of 16 residues. Trimming left V 3 bases short and J 0 bases short, with 13 bases between. From germline, CDR1 is SGDLS and CDR2 YYNGEE. The CDR3 sequence: CASSEGLTLAKNIQYF. In DNA form, the CDR3 reads TGTGCCAGCAGCGAGGGACTTACGCTAGCCAAAAACATTCAGTACTTC.

This clone was seen only a few times. CDR3 protein: CASSPGNSEAFF. For the CDR3, the DNA is TGTGCCAGCTCACCCGGGAATTCTGAAGCTTTCTTT. The rearrangement uses TRBV18 and TRBJ1-1, with D hard to call. The CDR3 sequence is 12 residues long. Germline CDR1 and CDR2: KGHSH and LQKENI. The V end lost 3 bases, the J end lost 6 bases, and 8 bases lay between the germline ends.

This chain joins TRBV5-4 and TRBJ2-3; D is ambiguous. Germline assignment: CDR1 SGHNT and CDR2 YYREEE (reference sequence). The CDR3 has 13 amino acids. With 2 bases removed from V and 3 bases from J, the gap between germline ends came to 7 bases. CDR3 loop: CASSLPQTDTQYF. The CDR3 nucleotides are TGTGCCAGCAGCTTACCCCAGACAGATACGCAGTATTTT.